The 28 T cell receptor beta chains given below trace back to one sample, sequenced in a study of blood T cell repertoires in COVID-19. Measured with immunoSEQ multiplex PCR; TCRdb has only the in-frame clones, and not every one. Here the sample spans 100,000 or so clones, roughly 80% being singletons. The specimen was peripheral blood. Source of these receptors: a woman aged 65 to 85 with acute or convalescent COVID-19.

V usage is TRBV19 and J usage is TRBJ2-5; tentatively, D is TRBD1 (5 bases). V lost 6 bases to trimming and J lost 4 bases, with 12 bases between them. This CDR3 is 13 amino acids long. Germline lookup yields CDR1 LNHDA and CDR2 SQIVND (reference sequence). The CDR3 region is CASSPVQGETQYF. CDR3 in DNA: TGTGCCAGTAGCCCGGTCCAGGGAGAGACCCAGTACTTC.

The CDR3 bases are TGTGCCAGCAGCTCCGGGGGAGGCAGGGTAGCGTACACTGAAGCTTTCTTT. It is translated as CASSSGGGRVAYTEAFF. The chain combines TRBV13 with TRBJ1-1, with D possibly being TRBD1 (5 bases). V was trimmed by 4 bases and J by 3 bases, leaving 21 bases between them. The CDR3 is 17 residues long. CDR1 PRHDT and CDR2 FYEKMQ come from the germline V gene (reference sequence).

This chain connects TRBV7-9 to TRBJ1-2; 7 bases are a match to TRBD1. The germline CDR1 and CDR2 sequences are SEHNR and FQNEAQ (reference sequence). Trimming at V came to 8 bases and at J to 7 bases, leaving 10 bases not matched to a gene. This CDR3 is built from 13 residues. The CDR3 nucleotides are TGTGCCAGCTCTCCCTCAGGGGGTGCTGGCTACACCTTC. Translation gives CASSPSGGAGYTF.

The V and J genes are TRBV6-2 or TRBV6-3 and TRBJ1-1, with D possibly TRBD1 on 6 matching bases. Trimming took off 5 bases at V and 6 bases at J, with 10 bases between the two ends. CDR1 and CDR2 from the germline V gene are MNHEY and SVGEGT. CDR3 size: 12 residues. DNA for the CDR3: TGTGCCAGCAGTCGTACAGGGCCTGAAGCTTTCTTT. Encoded protein: CASSRTGPEAFF.

This chain joins TRBV5-1 and TRBJ1-6; 7 bases agree with TRBD1. CDR1 is SGHRS, CDR2 YFSETQ, per germline. The junction had 7 bases not matched to a gene; V was cut back by 4 bases and J by 6 bases. This CDR3 is built from 15 residues. The CDR3 DNA reads as TGCGCCAGCAGCGTAGATAACAGGGGTAATTCACCCCTCCACTTT. Encoded protein: CASSVDNRGNSPLHF.

This clone was counted between two and nine times. The chain recombines TRBV28 with TRBJ2-1; TRBD2 agrees at 9 bases. Germline V gene data show CDR1 as MDHEN and CDR2 as SYDVKM. CDR3 length: 13 residues. DNA for the CDR3: TGTGTCTATAGCGGGGGATTGTACAATGAGCAGTTCTTC. This translates into CVYSGGLYNEQFF.

The chain couples TRBV7-9 to TRBJ2-7, with D hard to call. Germline CDR1 and CDR2: SEHNR and FQNEAQ (reference sequence). There are 14 residues in the CDR3. V was clipped by 3 bases and J by 2 bases, with 11 bases between them. CDR3 DNA sequence: TGTGCCAGCAGCTTTCGTCTCGAGCCCTACGAGCAGTACTTC. Residues: CASSFRLEPYEQYF. Complete variable domain (other parts from reference TRBV7-9 and TRBJ2-7): DTGVSQNPRHKITKRGQNVTFRCDPISEHNRLYWYRQTLGQGPEFLTYFQNEAQLEKSRLLSDRFSAERPKGSFSTLEIQRTEQGDSAMYLCASSFRLEPYEQYFGPGTRLTVT.

In this sample, this clone turned up once. The J gene is TRBJ2-1, the V gene TRBV7-9; perhaps TRBD2 as D (5 bases). Trimming removed 5 bases at V and 7 bases at J, with 9 bases between. The CDR3 runs 12 residues. CDR1 and CDR2 (germline): SEHNR, FQNEAQ (reference sequence). CDR3 bases: TGTGCCAGCAGCCGCCCGGGGAATGAGCAGTTCTTC. This codes for CASSRPGNEQFF. Using reference TRBV7-9 and TRBJ2-1 for the parts outside the CDR3, the full variable domain is DTGVSQNPRHKITKRGQNVTFRCDPISEHNRLYWYRQTLGQGPEFLTYFQNEAQLEKSRLLSDRFSAERPKGSFSTLEIQRTEQGDSAMYLCASSRPGNEQFFGPGTRLTVL.

The chain carries TRBV7-9 and TRBJ2-7; D remains ambiguous. Germline CDR1 is SEHNR and CDR2 is FQNEAQ (reference sequence). The CDR3 totals 12 residues. V gave up 4 bases and J gave up 4 bases, with 8 bases separating them. Here the CDR3 DNA reads TGTGCCAGCAGCTCACGGTGGTACGAGCAGTACTTC. Amino acid sequence: CASSSRWYEQYF.

This clone appeared a few times. The chain joins TRBV7-9 to TRBJ1-4; maybe TRBD1 (5 bases). Trimming shortened V by 1 base and J by 8 bases, and 14 bases separated the two germline ends. CDR3 size: 15 residues. CDR1 is SEHNR and CDR2 is FQNEAQ in the germline V gene (reference sequence). Here the CDR3 reads CASSLGSQRGEKLFF. The CDR3 DNA sequence: TGTGCCAGCAGCTTAGGGTCTCAGCGGGGGGAAAAACTGTTTTTT.

This clone was seen ten or more times. The chain uses TRBV15 and TRBJ2-1, with a weak D call TRBD2 (5 bases). CDR1 and CDR2 (germline): LNHNV, YYDKDF (reference sequence). Trimming took 5 bases from V and 1 from J, leaving 9 bases between them. The CDR3 has 14 amino acids. CDR3 residues: CATSPRGSYNEQFF. CDR3 coding DNA: TGTGCCACCAGCCCCCGGGGTTCCTACAATGAGCAGTTCTTC.

The V gene is TRBV10-3, the J gene TRBJ1-2; 7 bases line up with TRBD1. Germline CDR1 and CDR2: ENHRY and SYGVKD. V shed 4 bases and J 8 bases; nucleotides not matched to a gene: 1. This CDR3 has 11 residues. The CDR3 coding sequence is TGTGCCATCAGTGGGACAGGAGGCTACACCTTC. Translated, it gives CAISGTGGYTF.

V gene TRBV5-1 combines with J gene TRBJ1-1; maybe TRBD1 (6 bases). The CDR3 has 14 residues. Germline assignment: CDR1 SGHRS and CDR2 YFSETQ. V was clipped by 0 bases and J by 2 bases, with 8 bases between them. The CDR3 DNA follows: TGCGCCAGCAGCTTGGCAGGGGAAAACACTGAAGCTTTCTTT. Encoded protein: CASSLAGENTEAFF.

The chain is built from TRBV19 and TRBJ2-1, with 14 bases aligning to TRBD2. The CDR3 has 20 residues. Losses at the gene ends were 1 base for V and 0 bases for J; bases not matched to a gene: 8. The germline CDR1 and CDR2 sequences are LNHDA and SQIVND (reference sequence). The chain's CDR3 is CASSIATSGGAQGSYNEQFF. The CDR3 DNA is TGTGCCAGTAGTATAGCGACTAGCGGGGGGGCTCAAGGCTCCTACAATGAGCAGTTCTTC.

The rearrangement joins TRBV30 to TRBJ2-6; 9 nucleotides line up with TRBD1. The V gene's germline CDR1 is GTSNPN and CDR2 SVGIG (reference sequence). The V segment lost 3 bases and the J segment 1 base; nucleotides outside the gene matches: 4. This CDR3 contains 16 residues. DNA of the CDR3: TGTGCCTGGAGCGGGACAGGGAGGTCTGGGGCCAACGTCCTGACTTTC. Translation gives CAWSGTGRSGANVLTF.

The chain is built from TRBV11-2 and TRBJ2-4; weak D call: TRBD1 (5 bases). Germline assignment: CDR1 SGHAT and CDR2 FQNNGV. V gave up 4 bases and J gave up 1 base, with 8 bases separating them. The CDR3 loop spans 14 amino acids. CDR3 coding DNA: TGTGCCAGCAGCTACCCAGGGGCCAAAAACATTCAGTACTTC. Protein product: CASSYPGAKNIQYF.

This chain uses TRBV5-6 with TRBJ1-4; D may be TRBD1 (6 bases). V lost 0 bases, J lost 8 bases, and 8 bases lay in between. The CDR3 is made up of 13 amino acids. Germline loops: CDR1 SGHDT, CDR2 YYEEEE. The CDR3 protein is CASSLDREEKLFF. CDR3 bases: TGTGCCAGCAGCTTGGACAGGGAAGAAAAACTGTTTTTT.

The chain couples TRBV7-2 to TRBJ2-7; the D gene is possibly TRBD1 (5 bases). V was trimmed by 0 bases and J by 4 bases, leaving 13 bases between them. Germline CDR1 and CDR2: SGHTA and FQGNSA. The CDR3 is 15 amino acids. CDR3 bases: TGTGCCAGCAGCTTAGCTCGTGACAGAGGTTACGAGCAGTACTTC. Its translation: CASSLARDRGYEQYF.

A few counts support this clone. The V call is TRBV19, the J call TRBJ1-1, with unresolved D. This CDR3 contains 14 residues. The V gene lost 1 base and the J gene lost 1 base, with 7 bases spanning the gap. CDR1 and CDR2 (germline): LNHDA, SQIVND (reference sequence). CDR3 amino acids: CASSIGSRNTEAFF. As DNA, the CDR3 is TGTGCCAGTAGTATAGGGAGCCGGAACACTGAAGCTTTCTTT.

The chain carries TRBV10-2 and TRBJ2-5; 9 nucleotides agree with TRBD2. The V and J ends lost 4 bases and 4 bases, in that order; junction bases with no gene match: 4. The germline gives CDR1 WSHSY, CDR2 SAAADI. The CDR3 runs 14 residues. CDR3 coding DNA: TGCGCCAGCAGTGGAGCGGGGGGCGGAGAGACCCAGTACTTC. It translates to CASSGAGGGETQYF.

The V gene is TRBV19, the J gene TRBJ2-1, with 8 positions matching TRBD2. The CDR3 covers 15 residues. Unmatched junction bases numbered 2, after V lost 2 bases and J lost 2 bases. Looked up from germline, CDR1 is LNHDA and CDR2 is SQIVND (reference sequence). The CDR3 DNA reads as TGTGCCAGTAGTATATCTAGCGGGCCCTACAATGAGCAGTTCTTC. This codes for CASSISSGPYNEQFF.

The chain joins TRBV5-1 to TRBJ1-2; D is ambiguous. This CDR3 comprises 13 residues. Germline lookup yields CDR1 SGHRS and CDR2 YFSETQ. The ends were cut back, 2 bases at V and 7 bases at J, with 12 bases in the middle. The CDR3 loop reads CASSLQQLGGYTF. The CDR3 DNA is TGCGCCAGCAGCTTACAACAGTTGGGTGGCTACACCTTC.

This clone has more than one count but fewer than ten. V and J are TRBV5-1 and TRBJ1-1, with 9 bases identical to TRBD1. Germline V lookup: CDR1 SGHRS, CDR2 YFSETQ. V dropped 3 bases and J dropped 4; count of bases not matched to a gene: 7. The CDR3 is 15 residues long. Here the CDR3 reads CASSSTLQGATEAFF. DNA of the CDR3: TGCGCCAGCAGCTCAACCCTACAGGGGGCCACTGAAGCTTTCTTT.

The chain is built from TRBV12-5 and TRBJ2-1; D gene unclear. With 3 bases removed from V and 9 bases from J, the gap between germline ends came to 27 bases. The CDR3 extends over 18 amino acids. In germline, CDR1 is LGHNT, CDR2 FRNRAP. The CDR3 nucleotides read TGTGCTAGTGGTTTCCACCTGGGCCCTCTCGAATCCCATTCTGAGCAGTTCTTC. Protein product: CASGFHLGPLESHSEQFF.

The J gene is TRBJ2-7, the V gene TRBV7-6; 9 bases fit TRBD2. The J segment lost 4 bases and the V segment lost 1 base, leaving 5 bases of the junction unmatched. The CDR3 is made up of 15 amino acids. CDR1 SGHVS and CDR2 FNYEAQ come from the germline V gene. In DNA form, the CDR3 reads TGTGCCAGCAGCTTAGAGGCGGGGGGGCAGTACGAGCAGTACTTC. Protein: CASSLEAGGQYEQYF.

J is TRBJ2-1 and V is TRBV6-5, with D maybe TRBD1 (6 bases). The germline V gene has CDR1 MNHEY and CDR2 SVGAGI. The CDR3 length is 11 residues. V lost 6 bases and J 16 bases, leaving 16 bases between the germline ends. The CDR3, as DNA: TGTGCCAGCAGCCTCGACAGGCGTTTCTTCTTC. Protein: CASSLDRRFFF.

This clone has a handful of counts. The chain links TRBV5-4 to TRBJ2-5; no definite D call. The V end lost 4 bases, the J end lost 0 bases, and 10 bases lay between the germline ends. CDR1 and CDR2 from the germline V gene are SGHNT and YYREEE (reference sequence). The length of the CDR3 is 14 residues. CDR3 sequence: CASSPTQYQETQYF. CDR3 bases: TGTGCCAGCAGCCCGACACAGTACCAAGAGACCCAGTACTTC.

The chain is built from TRBV5-1 and TRBJ2-3, with D maybe TRBD1 (6 bases). Trimming removed 4 bases from V and 2 bases from J, with 11 bases in between. The CDR3 runs 14 residues. Germline CDR1 is SGHRS and CDR2 is YFSETQ. The chain's CDR3 is CASSGGRLTDTQYF. The CDR3 region has the DNA TGCGCCAGCAGCGGGGGCCGCCTCACAGATACGCAGTATTTT.